The 25 T cell receptor beta chains listed next were all sequenced from one sample in a study of blood T cell repertoires in COVID-19. TCRdb keeps only in-frame clones here, not all; method: immunoSEQ multiplex PCR. The table has some 130,000 clones, roughly 89% seen once. Sequencing input: peripheral blood. Receptors were obtained from a man aged 60 to 75 with COVID-19, enrolled during active disease.

V usage is TRBV7-3 and J usage is TRBJ2-6, with TRBD1 matching over 9 bases. Germline loops: CDR1 SGHTA, CDR2 FQGTGA. J lost 4 bases, V lost 3 bases, and 7 bases had no gene match. CDR3 length: 17 residues. The CDR3 loop is CASSLGQGLRGANVLTF. As DNA, the CDR3 is TGTGCCAGCAGCTTGGGACAGGGCCTCCGCGGGGCCAACGTCCTGACTTTC.

In its sample, this clone was seen a few times. CDR3 nucleotide sequence: TGTGCCAGCAGACTCCTCGGGGTAGGGAACTATGGCTACACCTTC. Its protein is CASRLLGVGNYGYTF. This chain uses TRBV28 with TRBJ1-2; the D is unclear. V was shortened by 6 bases and J by 2 bases, with 16 bases between the two germline ends. This CDR3 spans 15 amino acids. Germline CDR1 is MDHEN and CDR2 is SYDVKM.

The chain uses TRBV24-1 and TRBJ1-3, with D perhaps TRBD1 (5 bases). Trimming cost V 2 bases and J 3 bases, with 10 bases left between them. CDR1 and CDR2 (germline): KGHDR, SFDVKD. The CDR3 totals 15 residues. CDR3 amino acids: CATSDSQGYGNTIYF. CDR3 nucleotides: TGTGCCACCAGTGATTCTCAGGGTTATGGAAACACCATATATTTT.

The chain is built from TRBV19 and TRBJ1-3, with a weak D call TRBD1 (6 bases). There are 15 residues in the CDR3. Germline V lookup: CDR1 LNHDA, CDR2 SQIVND (reference sequence). V was trimmed by 6 bases and J by 0 bases, leaving 12 bases between them. DNA for the CDR3: TGTGCCAGTAGCCAAACAGGGCTCTCTGGAAACACCATATATTTT. Translated: CASSQTGLSGNTIYF.

The rearrangement uses TRBV3-1 (or the pseudogene TRBV3-2) and TRBJ1-2, with 8 bases that match TRBD1. Germline V gene data show CDR1 as LGHDT and CDR2 as YNNKEL (reference sequence). This CDR3 is 13 amino acids long. The V gene end was trimmed by 1 base and the J gene end by 6 bases; junction bases not matched to a gene: 1. The CDR3 loop reads CASSQGTGHGYTF. CDR3 nucleotide sequence: TGTGCCAGCAGCCAAGGGACAGGGCATGGCTACACCTTC.

A word on this clone: Other nucleotide sequences in the sample specify the same CDR3. This chain links TRBV4-1 with TRBJ2-2, with D possibly TRBD2 on 5 matching bases. The CDR3 is 14 amino acids. The germline V gene encodes CDR1 MGHRA and CDR2 YSYEKL. V gave up 0 bases and J gave up 5 bases, with 7 bases separating them. CDR3 region: CASSQDPGTGELFF. CDR3 nucleotide sequence: TGCGCCAGCAGCCAAGATCCGGGAACCGGGGAGCTGTTTTTT.

The CDR3: CASSRDRVNTEAFF. In DNA form, the CDR3 reads TGTGCCAGCAGCCGGGACAGGGTGAACACTGAAGCTTTCTTT. This chain uses TRBV11-2 with TRBJ1-1; 9 bases align to TRBD1. The CDR3 spans 14 residues. V trimming: 5 bases; J trimming: 0 bases; junction bases outside the gene matches: 1. Germline CDR1 reads SGHAT; CDR2 reads FQNNGV.

The chain uses TRBV30 and TRBJ1-1; D gene uncertain. CDR3 length equals 11 residues. Germline V gene lookup returns CDR1 GTSNPN and CDR2 SVGIG (reference sequence). Trimming removed 2 bases at V and 8 bases at J, with 9 bases between. The CDR3 DNA reads as TGTGCCTGGAGTCCCATTCGGGAAGCTTTCTTT. Translating it yields CAWSPIREAFF. The full variable domain, completed using reference TRBV30 and TRBJ1-1, is SQTIHQWPATLVQPVGSPLSLECTVEGTSNPNLYWYRQAAGRGLQLLFYSVGIGQISSEVPQNLSASRPQDRQFILSSKKLLLSDSGFYLCAWSPIREAFFGQGTRLTVV.

This chain uses TRBV4-2 with TRBJ2-7, with 10 bases matching TRBD1. Germline CDR1 and CDR2: LGHNA and YNFKEQ. J gave up 5 bases and V 0 bases, and 4 bases lay outside the gene matches. The CDR3 loop spans 15 amino acids. CDR3 region: CASSQDLGTGDEQYF. The CDR3 nucleotides are TGTGCCAGCAGCCAAGATCTCGGGACAGGGGACGAGCAGTACTTC.

This clone was seen many times. CDR3 bases: TGTGCCAGTAGTACCAGGGCGACTAGCGGAACCCGGGGGGAGACCCAGTACTTC. It specifies CASSTRATSGTRGETQYF. The rearrangement joins TRBV19 to TRBJ2-5; 9 nucleotides match TRBD2. The CDR3 has 18 residues. CDR1 and CDR2 (germline): LNHDA, SQIVND (reference sequence). Trimming cost V 4 bases and J 5 bases; bases outside gene matches: 17.

This clone is a singleton in its sample. V is TRBV6-5 and J is TRBJ1-2, with D uncertain. The CDR3 length is 15 residues. Trimming left V 5 bases short and J 6 bases short, with 19 bases between. CDR1 and CDR2 (germline): MNHEY, SVGAGI. Written as DNA, the CDR3 is TGTGCCAGCAGTCACAACCCCTCACCCAATAATGGCTACACCTTC. Residues: CASSHNPSPNNGYTF.

The chain carries TRBV19 and TRBJ2-7, with TRBD1 identical over 7 bases. The CDR3 consists of 13 residues. Looked up from germline, CDR1 is LNHDA and CDR2 is SQIVND (reference sequence). V was clipped by 4 bases and J by 3 bases; unmatched bases: 3. CDR3 loop: CASSRQGIYEQYF. The CDR3 nucleotides read TGTGCCAGTAGTAGACAGGGAATCTACGAGCAGTACTTC.

The J gene is TRBJ1-6, the V gene TRBV5-1, with D unresolved. With 0 bases removed from V and 5 bases from J, the gap between germline ends came to 6 bases. The CDR3 is 14 residues long. Germline V gene lookup returns CDR1 SGHRS and CDR2 YFSETQ. The CDR3 DNA follows: TGCGCCAGCAGCTTGGGCTATGATAATTCACCCCTCCACTTT. It is translated as CASSLGYDNSPLHF.

This chain links TRBV30 with TRBJ1-1, with D possibly matching TRBD1 (6 bases). V shed 3 bases and J shed 0 bases, with 14 bases lying between them. Per the germline V gene, CDR1 is GTSNPN and CDR2 is SVGIG (reference sequence). The CDR3 is 15 residues long. The DNA of the CDR3 is TGTGCCTGGAGGCACTCGAGGGGGATGAACACTGAAGCTTTCTTT. It specifies CAWRHSRGMNTEAFF.

This clone was found many times. The chain's CDR3 is CASRMTGHTDTQYF. CDR3 DNA sequence: TGCGCCAGCAGGATGACAGGGCACACAGATACGCAGTATTTT. V gene TRBV5-1 combines with J gene TRBJ2-3; 7 bases align to TRBD1. Per the germline V gene, CDR1 is SGHRS and CDR2 is YFSETQ. The CDR3 is made up of 14 amino acids. V lost 5 bases, J lost 2 bases, and 5 bases stayed unmatched.

The CDR3 DNA reads TGTGCCAGTAGTATGGCCAGGGGCGACTATGGCTACACCTTC. Its protein product is CASSMARGDYGYTF. The rearrangement links TRBV19 to TRBJ1-2; perhaps TRBD1 as D (6 bases). This CDR3 region has 14 residues. Germline V gene lookup returns CDR1 LNHDA and CDR2 SQIVND (reference sequence). V lost 3 bases and J lost 3, with 11 bases in between.

The chain couples TRBV7-8 to TRBJ1-1; TRBD1 matches at 7 bases. This CDR3 region has 13 residues. J lost 7 bases, V lost 7 bases, and 9 bases had no gene match. Germline CDR1 and CDR2: SGHVS and FQNEAQ. The CDR3: CASMVDREFEAFF. DNA of the CDR3: TGTGCCAGCATGGTTGACAGGGAGTTTGAAGCTTTCTTT.

V and J are TRBV25-1 and TRBJ1-1; 7 bases are shared with TRBD1. Germline V lookup: CDR1 MGHDK, CDR2 SYGVNS. The CDR3 is 12 amino acids. Losses at the gene ends were 6 bases for V and 10 bases for J; bases not matched to a gene: 8. The CDR3 sequence is CASRIPGGSAFF. The CDR3 DNA sequence: TGTGCCAGCAGGATTCCAGGGGGATCAGCTTTCTTT.

This sequence joins TRBV21-1 and TRBJ2-1; the DNA was not compared with TRBD2, the D call given in the table. TRBV21-1 is shown as a pseudogene. The CDR3 runs 14 residues. Here the CDR3 reads CASSKGLAGRPQFF. CDR3 nucleotide sequence: TGTGCCAGCAGCAAGGGACTAGCGGGGAGGCCGCAGTTCTTC.

The rearrangement links TRBV19 to TRBJ1-1; D gene uncertain. The CDR3 loop spans 13 amino acids. V was clipped by 6 bases and J by 0 bases, with 8 bases between them. Germline-derived CDR1 and CDR2 are LNHDA and SQIVND (reference sequence). For the CDR3, the DNA is TGTGCCAGTAGGCCGGGTCTGAACACTGAAGCTTTCTTT. As protein: CASRPGLNTEAFF.

The chain's CDR3 is CAWSAWGQGYSPLHF. In DNA, the CDR3 is TGTGCCTGGAGTGCATGGGGACAGGGATATTCACCCCTCCACTTT. The V gene is TRBV30, the J gene TRBJ1-6; 9 bases fit TRBD1. The CDR3 loop spans 15 amino acids. The V gene's germline CDR1 is GTSNPN and CDR2 SVGIG (reference sequence). Germline trimming cut 1 base from V and 8 bases from J; bases unmatched to any gene: 6.

J is TRBJ2-2 and V is TRBV7-2, with D maybe TRBD1 (5 bases). The germline CDR1 and CDR2 sequences are SGHTA and FQGNSA. Trimming left V 4 bases short and J 4 bases short, with 19 bases between. This CDR3 spans 17 amino acids. CDR3 sequence reads: CASSSQGGFRLTGELFF. The CDR3, as DNA: TGTGCCAGCAGCTCCCAGGGCGGATTCAGACTCACCGGGGAGCTGTTTTTT.

The chain recombines TRBV12-3 or TRBV12-4 with TRBJ1-2; the D gene is possibly TRBD1 (6 bases). The germline V and J ends were trimmed by 2 bases and 5 bases, with 6 bases remaining between them. The CDR3 is made up of 12 amino acids. CDR3 sequence (DNA): TGTGCCAGCAGTTTAACAGGGTATGGCTACACCTTC. This codes for CASSLTGYGYTF.

The J gene is TRBJ2-3, the V gene TRBV4-3, with D perhaps TRBD2 (5 bases). Germline V CDR1 and CDR2: LGHNA, YSLEER. This CDR3 spans 16 amino acids. V was trimmed by 4 bases and J by 1 base, leaving 15 bases between them. The CDR3 protein is CASSPGESGGTDTQYF. For the CDR3, the DNA is TGCGCCAGCAGCCCTGGGGAGAGCGGAGGCACAGATACGCAGTATTTT.

The chain couples TRBV7-9 to TRBJ1-6; D is undetermined. This CDR3 is built from 14 residues. Trimming removed 2 bases from V and 9 bases from J, with 11 bases in between. Germline-derived CDR1 and CDR2 are SEHNR and FQNEAQ (reference sequence). Here the CDR3 reads CASSLNPPGSPLHF. The CDR3 bases are TGTGCCAGCAGCTTAAATCCCCCGGGTTCACCCCTCCACTTT. Together with reference TRBV7-9 and TRBJ1-6, the CDR3 gives the full variable domain: DTGVSQNPRHKITKRGQNVTFRCDPISEHNRLYWYRQTLGQGPEFLTYFQNEAQLEKSRLLSDRFSAERPKGSFSTLEIQRTEQGDSAMYLCASSLNPPGSPLHFGNGTRLTVT.